This T cell receptor (beta chain) was recorded in a study of T cells in Graves' hyperthyroidism and ophthalmopathy. Ophthalmopathy cases met thresholds of Clinical Activity Score at least 3, NOSPECS grade at least 4 and duration under 3 months. Exclusion of a patient resulted from uncontrolled infection, other autoimmune disease, pregnancy or lactation. Clinical symptoms, serum thyroxine and TRAb, thyroid ultrasound and orbital computed tomography were used for the diagnoses. This clonotype has a count of ten or more. The CDR3 consists of 16 residues. The ends lost 2 bases at V and 6 bases at J; junction bases unmatched: 5. CDR1 is SGHTA and CDR2 is FQGNSA in the germline V gene. RNA transcripts served as the template for amplifying TCR beta CDR3 regions. The HTBI primer set drove a first-round RT-PCR of the TCR CDR3. MiXCR, run by TCRdb on the multiplex PCR reads, gives a single entry per CDR3 protein. The table lists fewer than 650,000 distinct CDR3 sequences, 14% to 15% of them singletons.

The V call is TRBV7-2, the J call TRBJ2-3; 13 bases are a match to TRBD2. Sequencing was performed on blood. This receptor was obtained from a woman aged 40-49 years with Graves' ophthalmopathy. CDR3 sequence: CASSLWTSGRGDTQYF. The CDR3 nucleotides read TGTGCCAGCAGCTTATGGACTAGCGGGAGAGGGGATACGCAGTATTTT.